These 29 T cell receptor beta chains came from one sample sequenced in a study of OX40 agonist ivuxolimab in advanced cancers. Libraries were prepared by immunoSEQ multiplex PCR; TCRdb keeps only in-frame clonotypes and omits some of them. Of about 15,000 clones listed, nearly 80% are singletons. The sequences come from CD4+ or CD8+ T cells sorted from blood, collected in a trial of the OX40 agonist ivuxolimab. Every receptor here comes from an adult with an advanced solid tumor such as melanoma, head and neck, liver or kidney cancer.

The chain joins TRBV7-2 to TRBJ1-6; D gene unclear. Looked up from germline, CDR1 is SGHTA and CDR2 is FQGNSA. The CDR3 has 16 amino acids. V shed 4 bases and J shed 6 bases, with 16 bases lying between them. The CDR3 is CASSSLRPTVNSPLHF. The DNA of the CDR3 is TGTGCCAGCAGCTCCCTTCGTCCGACGGTTAATTCACCCCTCCACTTT.

V is TRBV19 and J is TRBJ1-4; D unresolved. The ends were cut back, 2 bases at V and 10 bases at J, with 8 bases in the middle. The CDR3 has 12 amino acids. Germline lookup yields CDR1 LNHDA and CDR2 SQIVND (reference sequence). The CDR3 here is CASSIPGGKLFF. DNA of the CDR3: TGTGCCAGTAGTATACCGGGCGGAAAACTGTTTTTT. Looking up the rest from reference TRBV19 and TRBJ1-4 gives the full variable domain: DGGITQSPKYLFRKEGQNVTLSCEQNLNHDAMYWYRQDPGQGLRLIYYSQIVNDFQKGDIAEGYSVSREKKESFPLTVTSAQKNPTAFYLCASSIPGGKLFFGSGTQLSVL.

On this clone itself: Additional DNA sequences in this sample encode the identical CDR3. This chain uses TRBV9 with TRBJ1-1, with TRBD1 identical over 7 bases. CDR1 SGDLS and CDR2 YYNGEE come from the germline V gene. V lost 4 bases to trimming and J lost 3 bases; unmatched junction nucleotides: 0. The CDR3 contains 12 residues. The CDR3 bases are TGTGCCAGCAGCACAGGGGACACTGAAGCTTTCTTT. This gives the protein CASSTGDTEAFF.

This sequence joins TRBV5-1 and TRBJ1-1; the match to TRBD1 covers 12 bases. Germline V lookup: CDR1 SGHRS, CDR2 YFSETQ. V was clipped by 7 bases and J by 7 bases; unmatched bases: 11. The CDR3 runs to 15 residues. DNA for the CDR3: TGCGCCAGCTTTTCCGGGACAGGGGGCGCGGGTGAAGCTTTCTTT. Its translation: CASFSGTGGAGEAFF. The entire variable domain, with the rest obtained from reference TRBV5-1 and TRBJ1-1, is as follows: KAGVTQTPRYLIKTRGQQVTLSCSPISGHRSVSWYQQTPGQGLQFLFEYFSETQRNKGNFPGRFSGRQFSNSRSEMNVSTLELGDSALYLCASFSGTGGAGEAFFGQGTRLTVV.

In its sample, this clone was seen once. This chain joins TRBV9 and TRBJ1-4; D remains unclear. This CDR3 is built from 17 residues. From germline, CDR1 is SGDLS and CDR2 YYNGEE. Trimming pared 5 bases from V and 3 bases from J, leaving 20 bases between. The CDR3 DNA is TGTGCCAGCAGGGAGGTCTGTAGCGGACGCCCTAATGAAAAACTGTTTTTT. Protein product: CASREVCSGRPNEKLFF.

CDR3 amino acids: CASSEEGALPYEQYF. CDR3 in DNA: TGTGCCAGCAGCGAGGAGGGGGCCTTACCCTACGAGCAGTACTTC. The chain recombines TRBV9 with TRBJ2-7, with D possibly matching TRBD1 (7 bases). The length of the CDR3 is 15 residues. V was shortened by 3 bases and J by 2 bases, with 15 bases between the two germline ends. Per the germline V gene, CDR1 is SGDLS and CDR2 is YYNGEE.

J is TRBJ2-3 and V is TRBV9, with TRBD2 matching over 11 bases. The CDR3 runs to 16 residues. The V gene's germline CDR1 is SGDLS and CDR2 YYNGEE. V shed 0 bases, J shed 5 bases, and the junction held 5 bases outside the gene matches. The CDR3 protein is CASSVEGSGGVDTQYF. The CDR3 DNA sequence: TGTGCCAGCAGCGTAGAGGGTAGCGGGGGGGTAGATACGCAGTATTTT.

This chain uses TRBV13 with TRBJ2-3, with D uncertain. This CDR3 is built from 12 residues. Germline CDR1 reads PRHDT; CDR2 reads FYEKMQ (reference sequence). V lost 5 bases to trimming and J lost 2 bases, with 5 bases between them. CDR3: CASSQYTDTQYF. CDR3 nucleotide sequence: TGTGCCAGCAGCCAGTACACAGATACGCAGTATTTT.

This clone was detected ten times or more. This rearrangement joins TRBV4-1 to TRBJ1-1; D gene uncertain. The CDR3 sequence is 10 residues long. Trimming took 8 bases from V and 7 from J, leaving 8 bases between them. Looked up from germline, CDR1 is MGHRA and CDR2 is YSYEKL. This CDR3 is CASRGDEAFF. The CDR3 DNA reads as TGCGCCAGCCGAGGAGATGAAGCTTTCTTT.

The V call is TRBV6-6, the J call TRBJ2-1, with 10 bases identical to TRBD1. Trimming took 7 bases from V and 7 from J; bases not matched to a gene: 7. Germline CDR1 and CDR2: MNHNY and SVGAGI (reference sequence). CDR3 length equals 14 residues. This CDR3 is CASTQGTGVNEQFF. The CDR3 nucleotides are TGTGCCAGCACCCAAGGGACAGGGGTTAATGAGCAGTTCTTC.

The chain recombines TRBV5-1 with TRBJ1-1; TRBD1 matches 10 bases. V shed 6 bases, J shed 3 bases, and the junction held 2 bases outside the gene matches. CDR3 length equals 13 residues. Germline V CDR1 and CDR2: SGHRS, YFSETQ. Here the CDR3 DNA reads TGCGCCAGCATGACAGGGGGCTACACTGAAGCTTTCTTT. It yields the protein CASMTGGYTEAFF. Full variable domain (remainder filled in from reference TRBV5-1 and TRBJ1-1): KAGVTQTPRYLIKTRGQQVTLSCSPISGHRSVSWYQQTPGQGLQFLFEYFSETQRNKGNFPGRFSGRQFSNSRSEMNVSTLELGDSALYLCASMTGGYTEAFFGQGTRLTVV.

The genes are TRBV4-1 and TRBJ1-1; D unresolved. V lost 1 base and J 4 bases, leaving 13 bases between the germline ends. The germline V gene encodes CDR1 MGHRA and CDR2 YSYEKL. The CDR3 runs to 15 residues. The CDR3 region has the DNA TGCGCCAGCAGCCAAGGAGGGCTGGGGAGCACTGAAGCTTTCTTT. Amino acids: CASSQGGLGSTEAFF.

By proportion, this clone is medium-sized (0.01 to 0.1%). The chain employs TRBV27 and TRBJ2-7; D assignment may be TRBD1 or TRBD2 (5 bases each). Trimming removed 3 bases from V and 6 bases from J, with 12 bases in between. The CDR3 is made up of 13 amino acids. From germline, CDR1 is MNHEY and CDR2 SMNVEV (reference sequence). In DNA, the CDR3 is TGTGCCAGCAGTTTCGGGGCAGGTCTCGAGCAGTACTTC. Its protein is CASSFGAGLEQYF.

The chain links TRBV11-2 to TRBJ2-2; D gene unclear. There are 12 residues in the CDR3. Between the trimmed V and J ends, which lost 6 bases and 3 bases, there was a span of 5 bases. Germline V gives CDR1 SGHAT, CDR2 FQNNGV. DNA of the CDR3: TGTGCCAGCAGTCGCTACACCGGGGAGCTGTTTTTT. Translated, it gives CASSRYTGELFF.

The chain combines TRBV10-3 with TRBJ1-1, with D unclear. The CDR3 loop spans 13 amino acids. CDR1 and CDR2 from the germline V gene are ENHRY and SYGVKD. V was pared by 3 bases and J by 6 bases, with 11 bases between. In DNA form, the CDR3 reads TGTGCCATCAGTGACCTCGGCGACGCTGAAGCTTTCTTT. It specifies CAISDLGDAEAFF.

The table lists this clone with a count of one. The CDR3 bases are TGTGCCTGGAGCGAACACGGATTCTCTGGAAACACCATATATTTT. The encoded protein is CAWSEHGFSGNTIYF. The rearrangement links TRBV30 to TRBJ1-3; D uncertain. CDR1 and CDR2 (germline): GTSNPN, SVGIG (reference sequence). V was cut by 3 bases and J by 0 bases, with 12 bases left in between. The CDR3 totals 15 residues.

The table lists this clone with a few counts. V and J are TRBV25-1 and TRBJ2-1, with TRBD1 as a possible D gene (5 bases). V was shortened by 5 bases and J by 0 bases, with 8 bases between the two germline ends. Germline CDR1 reads MGHDK; CDR2 reads SYGVNS. This CDR3 contains 14 residues. The CDR3 DNA is TGTGCCAGCAGTTTAGACAGCTCCTACAATGAGCAGTTCTTC. The encoded protein is CASSLDSSYNEQFF.

The chain has TRBV4-1 and TRBJ2-7; tentatively, D is TRBD1 or TRBD2 (5 bases each). Trimming took 1 base from V and 7 from J, leaving 17 bases between them. CDR3 length: 15 amino acids. Germline lookup yields CDR1 MGHRA and CDR2 YSYEKL. CDR3 protein: CASSQGPGPLFEQYF. CDR3 coding DNA: TGCGCCAGCAGCCAAGGACCGGGACCCCTTTTTGAGCAGTACTTC.

This clone was detected only once. This chain connects TRBV29-1 to TRBJ2-2, with 7 bases fitting TRBD1. V gave up 6 bases and J gave up 0 bases; unmatched junction bases: 1. CDR3 size: 13 residues. Germline CDR1 is SQVTM and CDR2 is ANQGSEA. CDR3 protein: CSVGTANTGELFF. The CDR3 bases are TGCAGCGTGGGGACAGCGAACACCGGGGAGCTGTTTTTT.

This chain links TRBV7-9 with TRBJ1-2; maybe TRBD1 (5 bases). The germline V gene encodes CDR1 SEHNR and CDR2 FQNEAQ (reference sequence). V lost 0 bases and J 3 bases, leaving 11 bases between the germline ends. The CDR3 is 15 amino acids. Here the CDR3 DNA reads TGTGCCAGCAGCTTAGCGGCGGGACGTGACTATGGCTACACCTTC. This translates into CASSLAAGRDYGYTF.

This chain uses TRBV4-2 with TRBJ1-6; D unresolved. The CDR3 consists of 12 residues. V lost 3 bases and J lost 9, with 6 bases in between. Germline assignment: CDR1 LGHNA and CDR2 YNFKEQ. CDR3 DNA sequence: TGTGCCAGCAGCCAGGGCGGTTCACCCCTCCACTTT. Encoded protein: CASSQGGSPLHF.

This clone came up a few times. The rearrangement links TRBV11-2 to TRBJ2-1; D tentatively fits TRBD1 or TRBD2 (5 bases each). V was clipped by 4 bases and J by 8 bases, with 15 bases between them. CDR3 length: 14 amino acids. Germline V gives CDR1 SGHAT, CDR2 FQNNGV. CDR3 residues: CASSSFGSGHEQFF. The CDR3 DNA is TGTGCCAGCAGCTCATTCGGGTCGGGGCATGAGCAGTTCTTC.

The chain combines TRBV7-3 with TRBJ2-3; D may be TRBD2 (5 bases). V was cut by 2 bases and J by 2 bases, with 11 bases left in between. Germline V gene lookup returns CDR1 SGHTA and CDR2 FQGTGA. This CDR3 comprises 15 residues. For the CDR3, the DNA is TGTGCCAGCAGCTTATCGGGAAGCACCACAGATACGCAGTATTTT. Translation gives CASSLSGSTTDTQYF.

The chain uses TRBV4-1 and TRBJ1-2, with 7 bases fitting TRBD1. CDR1 and CDR2 from the germline V gene are MGHRA and YSYEKL. The CDR3 spans 13 residues. Germline trimming cut 3 bases from V and 2 bases from J; bases unmatched to any gene: 0. CDR3 loop: CASSQTGNYGYTF. DNA of the CDR3: TGCGCCAGCAGCCAGACAGGGAACTATGGCTACACCTTC.

This clone turned up a few times. CDR3 sequence: CASSQVQGTDNEQFF. The CDR3 region has the DNA TGCGCCAGCAGCCAAGTCCAGGGGACTGACAATGAGCAGTTCTTC. The genes are TRBV4-1 and TRBJ2-1; either TRBD1 or TRBD2 may fit D (6 bases each). The CDR3 is 15 amino acids. The germline CDR1 and CDR2 sequences are MGHRA and YSYEKL. The ends were cut back, 1 base at V and 5 bases at J, with 12 bases in the middle.

This rearrangement joins TRBV27 to TRBJ2-7; weak D call: TRBD2 (6 bases). V was pared by 3 bases and J by 0 bases, with 12 bases between. The V gene's germline CDR1 is MNHEY and CDR2 SMNVEV (reference sequence). This CDR3 is 15 amino acids long. CDR3 region: CASSLRGLTSYEQYF. For the CDR3, the DNA is TGTGCCAGCAGTTTGAGGGGACTTACCTCCTACGAGCAGTACTTC.

The chain couples TRBV6-5 to TRBJ1-1; D ambiguous. Trimming left V 2 bases short and J 7 bases short, with 5 bases between. Germline V lookup: CDR1 MNHEY, CDR2 SVGAGI. The CDR3 extends over 11 amino acids. The CDR3 bases are TGTGCCAGCAGTTACCAATATGAAGCTTTCTTT. Its protein is CASSYQYEAFF.

This chain links TRBV4-3 with TRBJ1-5; 7 bases agree with TRBD1. CDR1 is LGHNA and CDR2 is YSLEER in the germline V gene. Trimming cost V 1 base and J 7 bases; bases outside gene matches: 4. CDR3 length: 14 residues. The CDR3 DNA is TGCGCCAGCAGCCAAGTTCGACAGGGACAGCCCCAGCATTTT. It specifies CASSQVRQGQPQHF.

The chain joins TRBV7-2 to TRBJ2-2; D uncertain. CDR3 length equals 14 residues. The germline CDR1 and CDR2 sequences are SGHTA and FQGNSA. V was cut by 2 bases and J by 1 base, with 5 bases left in between. In DNA form, the CDR3 reads TGTGCCAGCAGCTTACTGGGGAACACCGGGGAGCTGTTTTTT. It translates to CASSLLGNTGELFF. Together with reference TRBV7-2 and TRBJ2-2, the CDR3 gives the full variable domain: GAGVSQSPSNKVTEKGKDVELRCDPISGHTALYWYRQSLGQGLEFLIYFQGNSAPDKSGLPSDRFSAERTGGSVSTLTIQRTQQEDSAVYLCASSLLGNTGELFFGEGSRLTVL.